This TCR beta chain was sequenced during a study of T-cell reconstitution after alpha-beta-depleted transplantation in children. Trimming cost V 6 bases and J 4 bases, with 16 bases left between them. Looked up from germline, CDR1 is MNHEY and CDR2 is SMNVEV (reference sequence). The CDR3 is 15 amino acids. Researchers prepared the TCRbeta library using unique molecular identifiers, the study reports. TCRdb redid the calling of the PCR reads with MiXCR, one entry per CDR3 protein. This repertoire shows 250,000 to 350,000 distinct CDR3 sequences, more than 9% found once; its top ten account for around 10%.

This specimen was PBMCs from the stem cell graft donor, taken from the stem cell graft. The V and J genes are TRBV27 and TRBJ2-1; D gene uncertain. This clonotype was obtained from a human donor who donated a stem cell graft to a child with SCID. CDR3 sequence reads: CASSPGSAVYNEQFF. CDR3 in DNA: TGTGCCAGCAGCCCCGGATCGGCGGTTTACAATGAGCAGTTCTTC.